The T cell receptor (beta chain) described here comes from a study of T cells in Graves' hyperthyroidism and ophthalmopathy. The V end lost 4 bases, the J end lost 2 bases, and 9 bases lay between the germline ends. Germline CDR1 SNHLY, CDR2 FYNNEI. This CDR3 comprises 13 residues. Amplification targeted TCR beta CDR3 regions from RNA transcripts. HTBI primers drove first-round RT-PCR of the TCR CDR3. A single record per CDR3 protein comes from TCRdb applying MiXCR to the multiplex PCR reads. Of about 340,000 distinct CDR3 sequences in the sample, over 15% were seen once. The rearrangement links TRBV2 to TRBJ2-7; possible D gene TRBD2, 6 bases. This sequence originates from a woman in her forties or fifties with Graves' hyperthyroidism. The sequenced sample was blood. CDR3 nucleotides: TGTGCCAGCAGTGGCGGGGTTGCCTACGAGCAGTACTTC. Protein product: CASSGGVAYEQYF.